The 25 T cell receptor beta chains below were found in one sample sequenced in a study of T cell changes during pregnancy in multiple sclerosis. The table came from immunoSEQ multiplex PCR; TCRdb's copy has only in-frame clones and leaves some out. Found here are around 69,000 clones, about 92% of them singletons; the top ten hold roughly 1.1%. The sample here was peripheral blood, taken in the third trimester of pregnancy. These receptors were collected from a female donor with multiple sclerosis, enrolled in a pregnancy study.

This sequence joins TRBV18 and TRBJ2-3; no firm D call. Per germline, CDR1 KGHSH and CDR2 LQKENI. V was trimmed by 3 bases and J by 1 base, leaving 5 bases between them. The CDR3 extends over 13 amino acids. This CDR3 reads CASSPPGTDTQYF. CDR3 nucleotides: TGTGCCAGCTCACCTCCTGGCACAGATACGCAGTATTTT. Together with reference TRBV18 and TRBJ2-3, the CDR3 gives the full variable domain: NAGVMQNPRHLVRRRGQEARLRCSPMKGHSHVYWYRQLPEEGLKFMVYLQKENIIDESGMPKERFSAEFPKEGPSILRIQQVVRGDSAAYFCASSPPGTDTQYFGPGTRLTVL.

The chain couples TRBV6-5 to TRBJ2-7; TRBD2 matches at 13 bases. CDR1 is MNHEY, CDR2 SVGAGI, per germline. The junction had 4 bases not matched to a gene; V was cut back by 6 bases and J by 5 bases. This CDR3 contains 14 residues. The CDR3 DNA follows: TGTGCCAGCAGACTAGCGGGAGGGTTGGACGAGCAGTACTTC. As protein: CASRLAGGLDEQYF.

This rearrangement joins TRBV7-9 to TRBJ1-1; D is unresolved. CDR3 length: 12 amino acids. Germline V gives CDR1 SEHNR, CDR2 FQNEAQ (reference sequence). V was clipped by 6 bases and J by 10 bases, with 15 bases between them. The CDR3 DNA is TGTGCCAGCAGGGCAGACTTAATGGGAGCTTTCTTT. This gives the protein CASRADLMGAFF.

The V call is TRBV4-3, the J call TRBJ2-2, with 8 bases identical to TRBD1. The CDR3 has 15 residues. In germline, CDR1 is LGHNA, CDR2 YSLEER. J was trimmed by 3 bases and V by 4 bases; bases with no gene match: 4. This CDR3 reads CASSLDRGYTGELFF. In DNA, the CDR3 is TGCGCCAGCAGCCTCGACAGGGGATACACCGGGGAGCTGTTTTTT.

This chain joins TRBV5-1 and TRBJ2-1; 7 bases are shared with TRBD1. The CDR3 is 16 amino acids. CDR1 and CDR2 from the germline V gene are SGHRS and YFSETQ. The junction had 9 bases not matched to a gene; V was cut back by 3 bases and J by 3 bases. The CDR3 DNA sequence: TGCGCCAGCAGCTATACGGGACAGAGGGACTACAATGAGCAGTTCTTC. Translating gives CASSYTGQRDYNEQFF. Full variable domain (remainder filled in from reference TRBV5-1 and TRBJ2-1): KAGVTQTPRYLIKTRGQQVTLSCSPISGHRSVSWYQQTPGQGLQFLFEYFSETQRNKGNFPGRFSGRQFSNSRSEMNVSTLELGDSALYLCASSYTGQRDYNEQFFGPGTRLTVL.

The genes are TRBV9 and TRBJ2-5, with 9 positions matching TRBD2. Trimming took 0 bases from V and 5 from J; bases not matched to a gene: 8. The CDR3 totals 16 residues. The germline CDR1 and CDR2 sequences are SGDLS and YYNGEE. The CDR3 DNA reads as TGTGCCAGCAGCGTAGGGATAGCGGGAGCCACGGAGACCCAGTACTTC. It encodes CASSVGIAGATETQYF.

This clone appeared a single time. The chain recombines TRBV18 with TRBJ1-1, with D possibly being TRBD1 (5 bases). The V and J ends lost 0 bases and 1 base respectively, with 15 bases between them. The CDR3 consists of 17 residues. The germline V gene encodes CDR1 KGHSH and CDR2 LQKENI. The CDR3 DNA reads TGTGCCAGCTCACCACCGGGACGGGCGGGGACGAACACTGAAGCTTTCTTT. Translating it yields CASSPPGRAGTNTEAFF.

For this clone: This sample also contains other DNA sequences that code for the same CDR3. J is TRBJ1-1 and V is TRBV25-1, with D hard to call. The CDR3 runs 13 residues. Looked up from germline, CDR1 is MGHDK and CDR2 is SYGVNS. Trimming stripped 0 bases from V and 2 bases from J, with 4 bases between. CDR3 sequence: CASSEYRNTEAFF. CDR3 DNA sequence: TGTGCCAGCAGTGAATACAGAAACACTGAAGCTTTCTTT.

This clone has only one observation. The V gene is TRBV5-1, the J gene TRBJ2-5; D possibly corresponds to TRBD2 (5 bases). V was shortened by 2 bases and J by 5 bases, with 13 bases between the two germline ends. Germline V gene lookup returns CDR1 SGHRS and CDR2 YFSETQ. The CDR3 is 14 residues long. In DNA, the CDR3 is TGCGCCAGCAGCTTACAACTAGGAATGGAGACCCAGTACTTC. It is translated as CASSLQLGMETQYF.

Written as DNA, the CDR3 is TGTGCCAGCAGTTACCCAGGACAGGGGGTTTACGAGCAGTACTTC. Translation gives CASSYPGQGVYEQYF. The rearrangement uses TRBV6-6 and TRBJ2-7, with 10 bases lining up with TRBD1. This CDR3 is 15 amino acids long. Trimming at V came to 2 bases and at J to 4 bases, leaving 5 bases not matched to a gene. Per germline, CDR1 MNHNY and CDR2 SVGAGI (reference sequence).

V and J are TRBV2 and TRBJ2-3, with TRBD2 identical over 7 bases. V dropped 7 bases and J dropped 2; count of bases not matched to a gene: 9. Germline CDR1 is SNHLY and CDR2 is FYNNEI. The CDR3 loop spans 15 amino acids. The CDR3 is CASTVRAGPTDTQYF. CDR3 DNA sequence: TGTGCCAGCACTGTTAGAGCGGGGCCCACAGATACGCAGTATTTT. Full variable domain (missing parts from reference TRBV2 and TRBJ2-3): EPEVTQTPSHQVTQMGQEVILRCVPISNHLYFYWYRQILGQKVEFLVSFYNNEISEKSEIFDDQFSVERPDGSNFTLKIRSTKLEDSAMYFCASTVRAGPTDTQYFGPGTRLTVL.

The rearrangement links TRBV11-2 to TRBJ2-5, with 7 positions matching TRBD2. CDR3 size: 17 residues. V lost 0 bases, J lost 0 bases, and 7 bases stayed unmatched. Germline assignment: CDR1 SGHAT and CDR2 FQNNGV. CDR3 region: CASSLDGLAEYQETQYF. The CDR3 DNA reads TGTGCCAGCAGCTTAGATGGCCTAGCGGAGTACCAAGAGACCCAGTACTTC. The whole variable domain, filled in from reference TRBV11-2 and TRBJ2-5, reads EAGVAQSPRYKIIEKRQSVAFWCNPISGHATLYWYQQILGQGPKLLIQFQNNGVVDDSQLPKDRFSAERLKGVDSTLKIQPAKLEDSAVYLCASSLDGLAEYQETQYFGPGTRLLVL.

The chain recombines TRBV6-6 with TRBJ1-1, with D maybe TRBD1 (5 bases). V was clipped by 7 bases and J by 2 bases, with 11 bases between them. Per germline, CDR1 MNHNY and CDR2 SVGAGI (reference sequence). The CDR3 has 13 residues. CDR3 amino acids: CASTTDRNTEAFF. The CDR3 region has the DNA TGTGCCAGCACCACCGACAGAAACACTGAAGCTTTCTTT.

The rearrangement links TRBV18 to TRBJ2-3; D is unclear. V was pared by 0 bases and J by 5 bases, with 27 bases between. Per the germline V gene, CDR1 is KGHSH and CDR2 is LQKENI. The CDR3 spans 20 residues. CDR3 sequence reads: CASSPPSGIGSYTSGDTQYF. As DNA, the CDR3 is TGTGCCAGCTCACCACCATCCGGTATTGGGTCCTATACTTCGGGAGATACGCAGTATTTT.

The chain links TRBV19 to TRBJ1-4, with 8 nucleotides matching TRBD1. The junction had 10 bases not matched to a gene; V was cut back by 5 bases and J by 8 bases. Germline V gene lookup returns CDR1 LNHDA and CDR2 SQIVND (reference sequence). There are 15 residues in the CDR3. CDR3 sequence reads: CASSGQGWRSEKLFF. In DNA form, the CDR3 reads TGTGCCAGTAGTGGACAGGGATGGCGATCGGAAAAACTGTTTTTT.

This chain joins TRBV10-3 and TRBJ2-1, with D perhaps matching TRBD1 (6 bases). The CDR3 has 13 residues. V was pared by 8 bases and J by 6 bases, with 14 bases between. The germline V gene encodes CDR1 ENHRY and CDR2 SYGVKD. CDR3 bases: TGTGCCATCGGGGGCTCTCCCGCCAATGAGCAGTTCTTC. Amino acids: CAIGGSPANEQFF.

This chain uses TRBV20-1 with TRBJ2-3, with D perhaps TRBD1 (6 bases). CDR3 length: 11 amino acids. Germline V CDR1 and CDR2: DFQATT, SNEGSKA (reference sequence). DNA for the CDR3: TGCAGCCCCCGAGGGGGAGATACGCAGTATTTT. It translates to CSPRGGDTQYF.

The chain links TRBV5-5 to TRBJ2-7; 8 bases fit TRBD2. Losses at the gene ends were 4 bases for V and 7 bases for J; bases not matched to a gene: 10. Germline-derived CDR1 and CDR2 are SGHKS and YYEKEE (reference sequence). The CDR3 has 14 residues. For the CDR3, the DNA is TGTGCCAGCAGCCTCTTCAGCGGGAGTGAAGAGCAGTACTTC. This translates into CASSLFSGSEEQYF.

The gene calls are TRBV18 and TRBJ2-3; 10 nucleotides align to TRBD2. V was pared by 0 bases and J by 4 bases, with 4 bases of the junction left unmatched. The germline CDR1 and CDR2 sequences are KGHSH and LQKENI. This CDR3 region has 16 residues. The CDR3 DNA sequence: TGTGCCAGCTCACCACCGGAGCGGGAGGGATCAGATACGCAGTATTTT. This gives the protein CASSPPEREGSDTQYF.

The chain couples TRBV6-4 to TRBJ2-5; 12 nucleotides agree with TRBD2. Unmatched junction bases numbered 2, after V lost 6 bases and J lost 0 bases. The CDR3 is 15 residues long. Germline V gene data show CDR1 as MRHNA and CDR2 as SNTAGT. CDR3 DNA: TGTGCCAGCAGGCGACTAGCGGGAGACCAAGAGACCCAGTACTTC. It translates to CASRRLAGDQETQYF.

This sequence joins TRBV6-5 and TRBJ1-1, with 12 bases aligning to TRBD1. The CDR3 sequence is 15 residues long. V was pared by 2 bases and J by 6 bases, with 4 bases of the junction left unmatched. Germline CDR1 MNHEY, CDR2 SVGAGI. The CDR3 region has the DNA TGTGCCAGCAGTTACCGGGACAGGGGGCGGGCTGAAGCTTTCTTT. This gives the protein CASSYRDRGRAEAFF.

CDR3 amino acids: CASSVWPTEPYEQYF. The DNA for the CDR3 is TGCGCCAGCAGCGTCTGGCCGACGGAGCCCTACGAGCAGTACTTC. The chain couples TRBV4-1 to TRBJ2-7; D unclear. CDR3 length: 15 residues. V was cut by 5 bases and J by 2 bases, with 16 bases left in between. CDR1 MGHRA and CDR2 YSYEKL come from the germline V gene.

In its sample, this clone was seen once. The chain links TRBV5-1 to TRBJ2-3, with D unclear. Germline values: CDR1 SGHRS, CDR2 YFSETQ. The germline V and J ends were trimmed by 3 bases and 2 bases, with 13 bases remaining between them. The CDR3 runs 15 residues. The DNA of the CDR3 is TGCGCCAGCAGCTCCCTGGCAGTCACCACAGATACGCAGTATTTT. It specifies CASSSLAVTTDTQYF.

The chain carries TRBV4-2 and TRBJ2-1; the match to TRBD2 covers 11 bases. Trimming took 2 bases from V and 7 from J; bases not matched to a gene: 7. The length of the CDR3 is 16 residues. Germline CDR1 LGHNA, CDR2 YNFKEQ. The CDR3 is CASSQITGTSGNEQFF. CDR3 DNA sequence: TGTGCCAGCAGCCAAATCACCGGGACTAGCGGAAATGAGCAGTTCTTC.

This chain connects TRBV5-1 to TRBJ2-5, with D perhaps matching TRBD2 (5 bases). The CDR3 has 13 amino acids. Trimming stripped 4 bases from V and 9 bases from J, with 16 bases between. Germline V gene data show CDR1 as SGHRS and CDR2 as YFSETQ. CDR3 bases: TGCGCCAGCAGCCCCGTTGTAGGCGGGTCCCAGTACTTC. Translation gives CASSPVVGGSQYF. The whole variable domain, remainder taken from reference TRBV5-1 and TRBJ2-5, is KAGVTQTPRYLIKTRGQQVTLSCSPISGHRSVSWYQQTPGQGLQFLFEYFSETQRNKGNFPGRFSGRQFSNSRSEMNVSTLELGDSALYLCASSPVVGGSQYFGPGTRLLVL.